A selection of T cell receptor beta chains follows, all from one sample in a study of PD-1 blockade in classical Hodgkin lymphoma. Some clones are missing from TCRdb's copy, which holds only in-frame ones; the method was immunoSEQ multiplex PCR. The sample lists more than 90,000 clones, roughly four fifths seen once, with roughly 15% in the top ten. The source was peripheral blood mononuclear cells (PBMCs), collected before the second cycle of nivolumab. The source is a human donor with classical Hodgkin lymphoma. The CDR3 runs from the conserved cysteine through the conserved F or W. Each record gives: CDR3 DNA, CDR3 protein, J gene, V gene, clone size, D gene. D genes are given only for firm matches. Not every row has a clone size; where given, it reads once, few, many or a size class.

TGTGCCTGGAGTGTGACAGGGGAGGGATCACCCCTCCACTTT | CAWSVTGEGSPLHF | TRBJ1-6 | TRBV30 | - | TRBD1
TGCAGCGCTGGAGGACAGAACACCGGGGAGCTGTTTTTT | CSAGGQNTGELFF | TRBJ2-2 | TRBV29-1 | - | -
TGTGCCAGTAGTATCAGACTAGCTGGGCGCACAGATACGCAGTATTTT | CASSIRLAGRTDTQYF | TRBJ2-3 | TRBV19 | once | TRBD2
TGTGCCACCTCGGTAAGTTCCTACAATGAGCAGTTCTTC | CATSVSSYNEQFF | TRBJ2-1 | TRBV19 | - | -
TGTGCCATCAGCCCGGACTACGAGCAGTACTTC | CAISPDYEQYF | TRBJ2-7 | TRBV10-3 | - | -
TGTGCCAGCAGCCCAACAGGGGGCCGGGATGGCTACACCTTC | CASSPTGGRDGYTF | TRBJ1-2 | TRBV7-1 | - | TRBD1
TGTGCCACCAGCCCCCGACTAGCGGGGGAGCTGTTTTTT | CATSPRLAGELFF | TRBJ2-2 | TRBV15 | - | TRBD2
TGTGCCAGCAGCAAATGGACGAACACCGGGGAGCTGTTTTTT | CASSKWTNTGELFF | TRBJ2-2 | TRBV5-4 | once | -
TGTGCCTGGAGTAGGGGGTTGGCCTACGAGCAGTACTTC | CAWSRGLAYEQYF | TRBJ2-7 | TRBV30 | - | -
TGCAGCGTTGAATGGGAGCCTGGCACAGATACGCAGTATTTT | CSVEWEPGTDTQYF | TRBJ2-3 | TRBV29-1 | - | -
TGCGCCAGCAGCCCGGACAGACCGGACACTGAAGCTTTCTTT | CASSPDRPDTEAFF | TRBJ1-1 | TRBV5-1 | - | -
TGTGCCAGCAGCTTAGACAGGTCGGGGACCCAGTACTTC | CASSLDRSGTQYF | TRBJ2-5 | TRBV7-8 | - | -
TGTGCCAGCAGCTTGTATGGTTCGGGGGGCGAGCAGTACTTC | CASSLYGSGGEQYF | TRBJ2-7 | TRBV5-8 | - | TRBD2
TGTGCCAGCAGCTTAGAATTAGTCTCTGAAGCTTTCTTT | CASSLELVSEAFF | TRBJ1-1 | TRBV7-9 | - | -
TGTGCCAGCAGCGTACTCCAGGGCGGTCATATGGGCTACACCTTC | CASSVLQGGHMGYTF | TRBJ1-2 | TRBV9 | - | -
TGTGCCAGCAGTGTTACAGGGGTTACTGGCTACGAGCAGTACTTC | CASSVTGVTGYEQYF | TRBJ2-7 | TRBV7-9 | once | TRBD1
TGTGCCAGCAGTGCCGTCCGCTTTCGGCCGAACACCGGGGAGCTGTTTTTT | CASSAVRFRPNTGELFF | TRBJ2-2 | TRBV6-1 | - | -